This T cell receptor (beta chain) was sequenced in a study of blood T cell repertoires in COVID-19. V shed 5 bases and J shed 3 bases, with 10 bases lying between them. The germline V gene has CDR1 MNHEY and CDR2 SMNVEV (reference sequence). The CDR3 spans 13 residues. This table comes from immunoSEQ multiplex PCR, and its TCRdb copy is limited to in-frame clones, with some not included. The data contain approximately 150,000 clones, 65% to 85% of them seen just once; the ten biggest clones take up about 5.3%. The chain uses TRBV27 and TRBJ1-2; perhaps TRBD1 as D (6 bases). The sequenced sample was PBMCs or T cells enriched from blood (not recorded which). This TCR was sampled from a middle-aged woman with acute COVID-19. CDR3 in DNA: TGTGCCAGCAGTAACAGGGCTGACTATGGCTACACCTTC. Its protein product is CASSNRADYGYTF.